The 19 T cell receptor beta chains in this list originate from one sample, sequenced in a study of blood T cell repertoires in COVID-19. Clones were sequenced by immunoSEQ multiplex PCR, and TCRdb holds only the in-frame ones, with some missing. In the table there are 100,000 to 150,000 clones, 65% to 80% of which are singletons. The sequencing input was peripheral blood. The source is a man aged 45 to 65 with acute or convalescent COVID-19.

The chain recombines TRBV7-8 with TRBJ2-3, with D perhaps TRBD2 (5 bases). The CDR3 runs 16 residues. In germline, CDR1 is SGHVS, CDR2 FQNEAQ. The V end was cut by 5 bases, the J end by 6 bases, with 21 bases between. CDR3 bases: TGTGCCAGCAGCCCAACGATCCCAGCCCGAGGGGATACGCAGTATTTT. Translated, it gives CASSPTIPARGDTQYF.

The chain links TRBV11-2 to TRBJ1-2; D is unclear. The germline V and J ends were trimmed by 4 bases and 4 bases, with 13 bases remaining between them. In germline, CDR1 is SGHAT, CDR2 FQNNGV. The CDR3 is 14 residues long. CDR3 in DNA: TGTGCCAGCAGCTCCCGCGGTCCGATCTATGGCTACACCTTC. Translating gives CASSSRGPIYGYTF. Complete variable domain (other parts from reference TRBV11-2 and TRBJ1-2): EAGVAQSPRYKIIEKRQSVAFWCNPISGHATLYWYQQILGQGPKLLIQFQNNGVVDDSQLPKDRFSAERLKGVDSTLKIQPAKLEDSAVYLCASSSRGPIYGYTFGSGTRLTVV.

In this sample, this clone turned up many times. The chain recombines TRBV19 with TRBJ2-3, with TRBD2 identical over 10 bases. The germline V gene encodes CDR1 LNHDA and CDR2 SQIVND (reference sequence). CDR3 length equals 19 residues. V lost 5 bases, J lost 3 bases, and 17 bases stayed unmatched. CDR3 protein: CASSPTTVPSGSRTDTQYF. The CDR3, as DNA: TGTGCCAGTAGTCCCACGACCGTCCCTAGCGGGAGTAGGACAGATACGCAGTATTTT.

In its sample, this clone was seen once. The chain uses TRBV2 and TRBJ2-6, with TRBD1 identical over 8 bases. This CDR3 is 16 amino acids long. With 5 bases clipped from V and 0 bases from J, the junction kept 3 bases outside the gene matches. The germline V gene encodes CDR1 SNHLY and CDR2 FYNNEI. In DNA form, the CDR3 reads TGTGCCAGCAGTTGGACAGGGCCCTCTGGGGCCAACGTCCTGACTTTC. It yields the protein CASSWTGPSGANVLTF.

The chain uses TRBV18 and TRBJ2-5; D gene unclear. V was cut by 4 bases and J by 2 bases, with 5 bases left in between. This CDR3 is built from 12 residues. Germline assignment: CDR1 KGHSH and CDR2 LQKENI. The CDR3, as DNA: TGTGCCAGCTCACGCAGTCAAGAGACCCAGTACTTC. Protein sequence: CASSRSQETQYF.

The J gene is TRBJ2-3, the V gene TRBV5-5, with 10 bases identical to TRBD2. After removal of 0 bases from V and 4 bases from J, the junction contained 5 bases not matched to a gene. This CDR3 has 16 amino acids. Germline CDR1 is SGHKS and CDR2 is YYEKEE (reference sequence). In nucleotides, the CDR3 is TGTGCCAGCAGCTTGGGGTTAGCGGGAGGATCAGATACGCAGTATTTT. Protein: CASSLGLAGGSDTQYF.

CDR3 loop: CASTETSGSSSYNEQFF. The CDR3, as DNA: TGTGCCAGCACTGAGACTAGCGGGTCGAGCTCCTACAATGAGCAGTTCTTC. The chain uses TRBV27 and TRBJ2-1; 10 bases match TRBD2. Per germline, CDR1 MNHEY and CDR2 SMNVEV (reference sequence). V shed 7 bases and J 0 bases; nucleotides not matched to a gene: 9. The CDR3 extends over 17 amino acids.

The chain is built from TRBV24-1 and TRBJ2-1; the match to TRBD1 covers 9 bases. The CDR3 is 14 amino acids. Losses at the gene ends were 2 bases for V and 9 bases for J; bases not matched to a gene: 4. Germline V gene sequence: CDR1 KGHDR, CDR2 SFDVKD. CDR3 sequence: CATSDWKTGGEQFF. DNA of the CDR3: TGTGCCACCAGTGATTGGAAGACAGGGGGTGAGCAGTTCTTC.

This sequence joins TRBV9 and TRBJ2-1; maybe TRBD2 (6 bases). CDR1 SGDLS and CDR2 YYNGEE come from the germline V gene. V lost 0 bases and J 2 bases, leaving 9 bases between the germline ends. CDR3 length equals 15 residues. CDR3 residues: CASSVGLDAYNEQFF. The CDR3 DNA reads TGTGCCAGCAGCGTAGGACTAGACGCCTACAATGAGCAGTTCTTC. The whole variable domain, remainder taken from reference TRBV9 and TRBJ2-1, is DSGVTQTPKHLITATGQRVTLRCSPRSGDLSVYWYQQSLDQGLQFLIQYYNGEERAKGNILERFSAQQFPDLHSELNLSSLELGDSALYFCASSVGLDAYNEQFFGPGTRLTVL.

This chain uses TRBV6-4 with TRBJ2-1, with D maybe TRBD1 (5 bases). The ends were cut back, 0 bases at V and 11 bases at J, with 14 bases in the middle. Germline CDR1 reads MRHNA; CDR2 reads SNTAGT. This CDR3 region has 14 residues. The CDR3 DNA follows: TGTGCCAGCAGTGACTCGATAGAGCTGGGGCAGCAGTTCTTC. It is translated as CASSDSIELGQQFF.

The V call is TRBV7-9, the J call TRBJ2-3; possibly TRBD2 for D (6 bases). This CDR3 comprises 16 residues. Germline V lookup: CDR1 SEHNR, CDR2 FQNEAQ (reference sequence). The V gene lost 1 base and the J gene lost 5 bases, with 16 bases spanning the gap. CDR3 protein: CASSLVSLGREDTQYF. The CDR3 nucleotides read TGTGCCAGCAGCTTAGTAAGTCTGGGGCGGGAAGATACGCAGTATTTT. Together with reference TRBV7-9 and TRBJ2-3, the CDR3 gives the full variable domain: DTGVSQNPRHKITKRGQNVTFRCDPISEHNRLYWYRQTLGQGPEFLTYFQNEAQLEKSRLLSDRFSAERPKGSFSTLEIQRTEQGDSAMYLCASSLVSLGREDTQYFGPGTRLTVL.

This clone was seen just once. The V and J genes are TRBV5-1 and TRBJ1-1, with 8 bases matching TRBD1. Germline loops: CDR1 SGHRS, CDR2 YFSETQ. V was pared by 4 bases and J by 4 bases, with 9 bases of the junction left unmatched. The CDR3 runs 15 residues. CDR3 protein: CASSRQQGGGTEAFF. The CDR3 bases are TGCGCCAGCAGCAGACAACAGGGGGGAGGCACTGAAGCTTTCTTT.

CDR3 in DNA: TGTGCCAGCAGCCGGGACAGGGGGCTGGAGACCCAGTACTTC. This gives the protein CASSRDRGLETQYF. This chain connects TRBV2 to TRBJ2-5; the match to TRBD1 covers 12 bases. After removal of 6 bases from V and 5 bases from J, the junction contained 4 bases not matched to a gene. The CDR3 runs to 14 residues. CDR1 SNHLY and CDR2 FYNNEI come from the germline V gene.

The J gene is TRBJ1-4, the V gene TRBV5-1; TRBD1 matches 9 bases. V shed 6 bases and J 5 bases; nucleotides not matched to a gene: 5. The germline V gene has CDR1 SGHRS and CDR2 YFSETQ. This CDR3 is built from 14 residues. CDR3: CASNPGTGNEKLFF. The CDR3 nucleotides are TGCGCCAGCAACCCCGGGACAGGGAATGAAAAACTGTTTTTT. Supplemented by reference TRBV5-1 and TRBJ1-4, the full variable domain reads KAGVTQTPRYLIKTRGQQVTLSCSPISGHRSVSWYQQTPGQGLQFLFEYFSETQRNKGNFPGRFSGRQFSNSRSEMNVSTLELGDSALYLCASNPGTGNEKLFFGSGTQLSVL.

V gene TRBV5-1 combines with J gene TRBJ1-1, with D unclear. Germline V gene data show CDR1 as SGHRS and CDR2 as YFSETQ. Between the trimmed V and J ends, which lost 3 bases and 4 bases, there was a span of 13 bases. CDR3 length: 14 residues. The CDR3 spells CASSYSPPSTEAFF. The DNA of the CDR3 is TGCGCCAGCAGCTATTCCCCCCCTAGCACTGAAGCTTTCTTT.

The chain's CDR3 is CASSLGQGESSPLHF. The CDR3 nucleotides are TGTGCCAGCAGCCTGGGACAGGGTGAAAGTTCACCCCTCCACTTT. The chain uses TRBV7-3 and TRBJ1-6, with TRBD1 matching 9 bases. The germline gives CDR1 SGHTA, CDR2 FQGTGA. The CDR3 has 15 amino acids. The junction had 8 bases not matched to a gene; V was cut back by 5 bases and J by 9 bases.

Written as DNA, the CDR3 is TGTGCCACCTCGTTGGGACAGTCGATATCACCCCTCCACTTT. Its protein product is CATSLGQSISPLHF. V is TRBV19 and J is TRBJ1-6, with 7 positions matching TRBD1. There are 14 residues in the CDR3. The V segment lost 10 bases and the J segment 10 bases; nucleotides outside the gene matches: 13. From germline, CDR1 is LNHDA and CDR2 SQIVND (reference sequence).

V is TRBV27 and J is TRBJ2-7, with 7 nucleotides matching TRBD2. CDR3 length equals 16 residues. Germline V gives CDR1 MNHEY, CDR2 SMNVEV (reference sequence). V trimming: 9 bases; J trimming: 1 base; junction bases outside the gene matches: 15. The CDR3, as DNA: TGTGCCAGTCCGAACTCGAGCGGGAAAGGGTCCTACGAGCAGTACTTC. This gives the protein CASPNSSGKGSYEQYF.

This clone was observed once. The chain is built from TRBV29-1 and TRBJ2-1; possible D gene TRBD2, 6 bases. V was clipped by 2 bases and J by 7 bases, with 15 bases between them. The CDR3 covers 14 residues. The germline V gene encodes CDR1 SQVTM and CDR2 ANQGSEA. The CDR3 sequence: CSVEIGGTVNEQFF. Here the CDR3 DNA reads TGCAGCGTTGAAATCGGAGGGACTGTAAATGAGCAGTTCTTC.